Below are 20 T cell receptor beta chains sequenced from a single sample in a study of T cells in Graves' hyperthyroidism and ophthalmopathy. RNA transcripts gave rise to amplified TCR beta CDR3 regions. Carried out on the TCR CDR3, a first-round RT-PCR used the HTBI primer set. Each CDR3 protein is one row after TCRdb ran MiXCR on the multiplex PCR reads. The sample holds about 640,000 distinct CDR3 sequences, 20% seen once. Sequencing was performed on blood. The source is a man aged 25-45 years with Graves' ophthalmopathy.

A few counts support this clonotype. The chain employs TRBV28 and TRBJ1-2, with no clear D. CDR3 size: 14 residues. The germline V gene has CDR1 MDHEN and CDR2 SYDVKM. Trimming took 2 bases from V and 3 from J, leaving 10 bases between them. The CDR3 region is CASSLIQEYYGYTF. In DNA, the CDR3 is TGTGCCAGCAGTTTAATCCAGGAGTACTATGGCTACACCTTC.

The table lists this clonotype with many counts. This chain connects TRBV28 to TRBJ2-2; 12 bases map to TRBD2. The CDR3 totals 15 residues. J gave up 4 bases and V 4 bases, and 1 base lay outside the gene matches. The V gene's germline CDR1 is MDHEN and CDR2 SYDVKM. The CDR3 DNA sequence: TGTGCCAGCAGTTCGGGACTAGCGGGCACCGGGGAGCTGTTTTTT. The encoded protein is CASSSGLAGTGELFF.

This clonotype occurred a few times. CDR3 nucleotides: TGTGCCAGCGGGAGAGCTAGCGGGAGATACAATGAGCAGTTCTTC. Protein sequence: CASGRASGRYNEQFF. The J gene is TRBJ2-1, the V gene TRBV6-2 or TRBV6-3; 10 positions match TRBD2. This CDR3 has 15 amino acids. Germline CDR1 MNHEY, CDR2 SVGEGT. Trimming removed 8 bases from V and 4 bases from J; junction bases left unmatched: 8.

The CDR3 sequence: CASSLGSVGEETQYF. The CDR3 DNA is TGTGCCAGCAGCTTAGGCTCTGTAGGGGAAGAGACCCAGTACTTC. The chain joins TRBV11-2 to TRBJ2-5; D might be TRBD1 (5 bases). In germline, CDR1 is SGHAT, CDR2 FQNNGV. V was clipped by 1 base and J by 3 bases, with 12 bases between them. This CDR3 comprises 15 residues.

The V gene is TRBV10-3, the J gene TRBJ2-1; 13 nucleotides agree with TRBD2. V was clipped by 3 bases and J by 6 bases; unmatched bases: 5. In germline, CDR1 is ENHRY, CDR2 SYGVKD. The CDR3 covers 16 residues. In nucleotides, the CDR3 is TGTGCCATCAGTGACCCCGGGACTAGCGGGACCAATGAGCAGTTCTTC. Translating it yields CAISDPGTSGTNEQFF.

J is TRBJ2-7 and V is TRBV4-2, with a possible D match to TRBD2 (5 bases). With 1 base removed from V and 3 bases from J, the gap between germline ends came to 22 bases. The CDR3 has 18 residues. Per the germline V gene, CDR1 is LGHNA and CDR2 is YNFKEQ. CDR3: CASSQARLRSIEGYEQYF. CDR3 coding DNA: TGTGCCAGCAGCCAAGCCCGTCTTAGGAGCATCGAGGGCTACGAGCAGTACTTC.

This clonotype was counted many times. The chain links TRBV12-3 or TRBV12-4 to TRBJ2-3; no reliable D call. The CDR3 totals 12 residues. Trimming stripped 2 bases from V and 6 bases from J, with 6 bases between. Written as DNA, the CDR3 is TGTGCCAGCAGTTTAAATGGGGATACGCAGTATTTT. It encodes CASSLNGDTQYF.

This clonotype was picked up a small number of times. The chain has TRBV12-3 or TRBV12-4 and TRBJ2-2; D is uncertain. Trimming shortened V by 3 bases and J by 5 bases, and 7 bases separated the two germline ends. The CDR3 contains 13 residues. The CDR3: CASSLKSTGELFF. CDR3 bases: TGTGCCAGCAGTTTGAAAAGTACCGGGGAGCTGTTTTTT.

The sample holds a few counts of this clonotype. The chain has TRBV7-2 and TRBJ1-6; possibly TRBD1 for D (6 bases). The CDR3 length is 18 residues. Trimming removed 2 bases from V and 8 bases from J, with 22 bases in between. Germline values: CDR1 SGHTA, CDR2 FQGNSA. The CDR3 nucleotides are TGTGCCAGCAGCTTATTCTTCCCCGGCAGGGGCGGTGATTCACCCCTCCACTTT. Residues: CASSLFFPGRGGDSPLHF.

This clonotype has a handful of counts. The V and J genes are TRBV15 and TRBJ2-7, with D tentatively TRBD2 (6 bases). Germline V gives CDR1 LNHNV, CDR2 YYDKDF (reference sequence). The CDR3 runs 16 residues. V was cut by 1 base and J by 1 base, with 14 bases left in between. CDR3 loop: CATSRGVGSRSYEQYF. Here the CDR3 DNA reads TGTGCCACCAGCAGAGGCGTCGGGAGTAGGTCCTACGAGCAGTACTTC.

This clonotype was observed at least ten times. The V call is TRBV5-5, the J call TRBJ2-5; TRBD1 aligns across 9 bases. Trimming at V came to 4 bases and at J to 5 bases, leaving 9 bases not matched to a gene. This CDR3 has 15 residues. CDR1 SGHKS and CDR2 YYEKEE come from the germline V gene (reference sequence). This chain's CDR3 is CASSAGQGTYETQYF. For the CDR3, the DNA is TGTGCCAGCAGCGCGGGACAGGGAACGTACGAGACCCAGTACTTC. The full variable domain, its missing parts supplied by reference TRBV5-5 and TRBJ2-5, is DAGVTQSPTHLIKTRGQQVTLRCSPISGHKSVSWYQQVLGQGPQFIFQYYEKEERGRGNFPDRFSARQFPNYSSELNVNALLLGDSALYLCASSAGQGTYETQYFGPGTRLLVL.

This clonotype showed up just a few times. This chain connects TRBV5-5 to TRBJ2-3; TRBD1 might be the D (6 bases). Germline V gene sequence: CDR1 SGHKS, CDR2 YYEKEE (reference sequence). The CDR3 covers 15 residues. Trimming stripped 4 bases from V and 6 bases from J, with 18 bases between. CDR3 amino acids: CASSVTGFDRDTQYF. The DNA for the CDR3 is TGTGCCAGCAGCGTTACAGGGTTTGATCGGGATACGCAGTATTTT.

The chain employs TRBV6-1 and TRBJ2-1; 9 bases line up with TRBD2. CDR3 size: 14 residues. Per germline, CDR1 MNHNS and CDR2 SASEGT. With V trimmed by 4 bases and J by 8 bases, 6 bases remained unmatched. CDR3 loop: CASSAAGGWDEQFF. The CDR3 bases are TGTGCCAGCAGTGCAGCGGGAGGATGGGATGAGCAGTTCTTC.

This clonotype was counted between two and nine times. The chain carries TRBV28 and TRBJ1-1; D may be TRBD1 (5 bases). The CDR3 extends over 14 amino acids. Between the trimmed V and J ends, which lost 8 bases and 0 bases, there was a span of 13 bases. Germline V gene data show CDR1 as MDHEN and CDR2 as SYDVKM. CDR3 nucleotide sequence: TGTGCCAGCCAACGGGGACTTCTGAACACTGAAGCTTTCTTT. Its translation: CASQRGLLNTEAFF.

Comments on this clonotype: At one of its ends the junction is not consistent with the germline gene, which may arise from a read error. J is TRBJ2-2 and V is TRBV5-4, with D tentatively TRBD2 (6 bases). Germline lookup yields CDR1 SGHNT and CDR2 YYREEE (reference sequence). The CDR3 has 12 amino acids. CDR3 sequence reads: CASSLSTGGLFF. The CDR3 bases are TGTGCCAGCAGCCTATCCACCGGGGGGCTGTTTTTT.

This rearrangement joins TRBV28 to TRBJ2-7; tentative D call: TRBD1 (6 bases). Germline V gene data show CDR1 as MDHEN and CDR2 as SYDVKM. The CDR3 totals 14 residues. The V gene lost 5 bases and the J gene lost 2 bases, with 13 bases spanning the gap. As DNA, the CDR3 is TGTGCCAGCAGTGACAGGTCCACCACCTACGAGCAGTACTTC. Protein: CASSDRSTTYEQYF.

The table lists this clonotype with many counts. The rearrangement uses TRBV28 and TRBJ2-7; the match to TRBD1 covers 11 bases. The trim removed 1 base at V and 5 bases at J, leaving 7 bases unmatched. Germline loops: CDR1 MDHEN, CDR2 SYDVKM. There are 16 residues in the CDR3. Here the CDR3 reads CASSLYSGTGGDEQYF. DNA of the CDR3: TGTGCCAGCAGTTTATATTCCGGGACAGGGGGTGACGAGCAGTACTTC.

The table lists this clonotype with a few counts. This CDR3 reads CASSYTGGSFADTQYF. In DNA, the CDR3 is TGTGCCAGCAGTTACACGGGGGGATCCTTTGCTGATACGCAGTATTTT. The chain combines TRBV6-5 with TRBJ2-3; the match to TRBD2 covers 7 bases. J gave up 6 bases and V 2 bases, and 11 bases lay outside the gene matches. Per the germline V gene, CDR1 is MNHEY and CDR2 is SVGAGI. The CDR3 totals 16 residues.

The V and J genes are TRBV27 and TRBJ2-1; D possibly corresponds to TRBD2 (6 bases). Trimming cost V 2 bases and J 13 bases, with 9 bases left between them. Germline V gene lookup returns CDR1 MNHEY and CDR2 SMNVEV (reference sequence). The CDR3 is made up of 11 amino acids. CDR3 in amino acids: CASSLTGDQFF. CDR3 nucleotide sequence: TGTGCCAGCAGTTTAACGGGAGACCAGTTCTTC.

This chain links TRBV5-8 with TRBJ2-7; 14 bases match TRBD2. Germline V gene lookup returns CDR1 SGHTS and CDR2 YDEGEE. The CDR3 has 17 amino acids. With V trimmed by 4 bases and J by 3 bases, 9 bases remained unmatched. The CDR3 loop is CASSLDGLAGGIYEQYF. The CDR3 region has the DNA TGTGCCAGCAGCCTTGACGGACTAGCGGGAGGAATCTACGAGCAGTACTTC.